Reported below is one T cell receptor (beta chain). The antigen is not known. The sample belongs to a study of vaccination and CD4 T cells after COVID-19. Overall study: Cells received overlapping spike peptides from SARS-CoV-2, HCoV-NL63, HCoV-OC43 and HCoV-229E as stimulation. Each control was exposed to a CEFX pool, an HIV-1 Nef pool, or no peptide at all.

Broader study findings: Early timepoints after natural infection were not analyzed in these convalescent patients.

Treatment denoted: 10-day PBMC culture with coronavirus spike peptide pools or control peptides (ViraFEST assay). Expansion of antigen-specific T cells with peptide pools by ViraFEST preceded sequencing of TCRs. The Oncomine TCR Beta short-read assay was applied to DNA of cultured CD4+ T cells. TCRdb itself ran the PCR reads through MiXCR, one entry per CDR3 protein. This sample carries around 21,000 distinct CDR3 sequences, about half of them seen once, and the ten largest clones take roughly 4%. The ends were cut back, 6 bases at V and 1 base at J, with 6 bases in the middle. Germline assignment: CDR1 MNHNS and CDR2 SASEGT. The CDR3 is 12 amino acids.

This sequence joins TRBV6-1 and TRBJ1-1; D is unclear. Input material: CD4+ T cells from blood, cultured in vitro. The TCR sequence derives from a human donor who had recovered from COVID-19. CDR3 coding DNA: TGTGCCAGCAGCGGACGGAACACTGAAGCTTTCTTT. As protein: CASSGRNTEAFF.